This TCR beta chain was recovered during a study of T cell responses to AZD1222 COVID-19 vaccine. Method: immunoSEQ multiplex PCR; TCRdb's copy keeps in-frame clones and lacks some. Of about 120,000 clones listed, approximately 90% are singletons. The sample here was peripheral blood, taken on day 0 of AZD1222 vaccination. The source is an adult in good health.

CDR3 DNA: TGTGCCATCAGTGAGGACTTTTATCAGCCCCAGCATTTT. Translation gives CAISEDFYQPQHF. The V gene is TRBV10-3, the J gene TRBJ1-5, with D unclear. Germline CDR1 is ENHRY and CDR2 is SYGVKD. Between the trimmed V and J ends, which lost 2 bases and 5 bases, there was a span of 7 bases. The CDR3 runs to 13 residues.